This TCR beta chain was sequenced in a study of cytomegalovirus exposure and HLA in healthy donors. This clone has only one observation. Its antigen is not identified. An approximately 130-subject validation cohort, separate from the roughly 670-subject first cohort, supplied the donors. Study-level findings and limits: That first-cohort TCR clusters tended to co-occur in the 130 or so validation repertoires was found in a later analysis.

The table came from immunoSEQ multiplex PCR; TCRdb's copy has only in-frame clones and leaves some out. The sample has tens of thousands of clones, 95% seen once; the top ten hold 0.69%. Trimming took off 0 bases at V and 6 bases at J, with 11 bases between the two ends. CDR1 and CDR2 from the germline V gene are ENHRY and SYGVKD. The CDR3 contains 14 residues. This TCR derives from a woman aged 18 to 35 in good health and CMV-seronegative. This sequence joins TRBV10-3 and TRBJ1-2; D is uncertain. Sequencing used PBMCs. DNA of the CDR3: TGTGCCATCAGTGAGTCTGCCGGGAAGCATGGCTACACCTTC. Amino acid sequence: CAISESAGKHGYTF.